This is a list of T cell receptor beta chains from one sample in a study of T cell changes during pregnancy in multiple sclerosis. The method was immunoSEQ multiplex PCR; TCRdb's version includes in-frame clones alone and lacks a portion of them. The profile shows 55,000 to 70,000 clones, 88% of them singletons. The specimen was CD4+ T cells from peripheral blood mononuclear cells, collected in the third trimester of pregnancy. The receptors shown here come from a female donor with multiple sclerosis, enrolled in a pregnancy study. The CDR3 runs from the conserved cysteine through the conserved F or W. A D gene is named only where the DNA matches it firmly. Clone size, where shown, is once, few, many, or a class for clones that have expanded.

J gene: TRBJ1-1; V gene: TRBV7-2; clone size: -; D gene: TRBD1; CDR3 protein: CASGTDTEAFF; CDR3 DNA: TGTGCCAGCGGGACAGACACTGAAGCTTTCTTT
J gene: TRBJ1-4; V gene: TRBV2; clone size: -; D gene: TRBD1; CDR3 protein: CASSLYGTDNEKLFF; CDR3 DNA: TGTGCCAGCAGCCTCTACGGGACAGACAATGAAAAACTGTTTTTT
J gene: TRBJ2-7; V gene: TRBV30; clone size: -; D gene: -; CDR3 protein: CAWTRDNSYEQYF; CDR3 DNA: TGTGCCTGGACCCGGGACAACTCTTACGAGCAGTACTTC
J gene: TRBJ2-6; V gene: TRBV12-5; clone size: -; D gene: -; CDR3 protein: CASGPRTGGANVLTF; CDR3 DNA: TGTGCTAGTGGCCCCCGGACTGGTGGGGCCAACGTCCTGACTTTC
J gene: TRBJ2-1; V gene: TRBV7-2; clone size: -; D gene: -; CDR3 protein: CASSPLAYNEQFF; CDR3 DNA: TGTGCCAGCAGTCCTCTAGCTTACAATGAGCAGTTCTTC
J gene: TRBJ1-1; V gene: TRBV18; clone size: -; D gene: -; CDR3 protein: CASSPVELGTEAFF; CDR3 DNA: TGTGCCAGCTCACCAGTAGAACTCGGCACTGAAGCTTTCTTT
J gene: TRBJ2-7; V gene: TRBV18; clone size: -; D gene: -; CDR3 protein: CASSKIADTYEQYF; CDR3 DNA: TGTGCCAGCTCAAAGATAGCGGATACCTACGAGCAGTACTTC
J gene: TRBJ1-6; V gene: TRBV2; clone size: few; D gene: -; CDR3 protein: CASSADSPLHF; CDR3 DNA: TGTGCCAGCAGTGCGGATTCACCCCTCCACTTT
J gene: TRBJ1-1; V gene: TRBV7-9; clone size: -; D gene: TRBD1; CDR3 protein: CASSRDRGGSNTEAFF; CDR3 DNA: TGTGCCAGCAGCCGGGACAGGGGAGGTTCGAACACTGAAGCTTTCTTT
J gene: TRBJ1-4; V gene: TRBV14; clone size: -; D gene: -; CDR3 protein: CASSQDRGAKLEKLFF; CDR3 DNA: TGTGCCAGCAGCCAAGATCGGGGGGCGAAATTGGAAAAACTGTTTTTT
J gene: TRBJ2-7; V gene: TRBV5-4; clone size: -; D gene: -; CDR3 protein: CASSLAGGRAVSYEQYF; CDR3 DNA: TGTGCCAGCAGCTTGGCCGGTGGGCGGGCTGTCTCCTACGAGCAGTACTTC
J gene: TRBJ2-7; V gene: TRBV4-1; clone size: -; D gene: TRBD1; CDR3 protein: CASSQETRDRGYEQYF; CDR3 DNA: TGCGCCAGCAGCCAAGAGACCCGGGACAGGGGCTACGAGCAGTACTTC
J gene: TRBJ1-4; V gene: TRBV30; clone size: -; D gene: -; CDR3 protein: CAQGNEKLFF; CDR3 DNA: TGTGCCCAGGGTAATGAAAAACTGTTTTTT
J gene: TRBJ2-2; V gene: TRBV10-3; clone size: -; D gene: TRBD1; CDR3 protein: CAISDPQGPSNTGELFF; CDR3 DNA: TGTGCCATCAGTGACCCACAGGGGCCGTCGAACACCGGGGAGCTGTTTTTT
J gene: TRBJ2-1; V gene: TRBV4-2; clone size: -; D gene: -; CDR3 protein: CASSLVLGFYNEQFF; CDR3 DNA: TGTGCCAGCAGCCTAGTTCTAGGTTTCTACAATGAGCAGTTCTTC
J gene: TRBJ2-4; V gene: TRBV7-9; clone size: once; D gene: -; CDR3 protein: CASSPGVKNIQYF; CDR3 DNA: TGTGCCAGCAGCCCGGGGGTTAAAAACATTCAGTACTTC
J gene: TRBJ2-3; V gene: TRBV4-1; clone size: few; D gene: TRBD2; CDR3 protein: CASSSGLAGADTQYF; CDR3 DNA: TGCGCCAGCAGCTCGGGACTAGCGGGAGCAGATACGCAGTATTTT
J gene: TRBJ1-1; V gene: TRBV9; clone size: -; D gene: -; CDR3 protein: CASSATPTGTEAFF; CDR3 DNA: TGTGCCAGCAGCGCAACCCCCACTGGCACTGAAGCTTTCTTT
J gene: TRBJ1-2; V gene: TRBV6-4; clone size: -; D gene: -; CDR3 protein: CASRRETGYGYTF; CDR3 DNA: TGTGCCAGCCGGCGGGAAACGGGCTATGGCTACACCTTC
J gene: TRBJ2-2; V gene: TRBV4-2; clone size: -; D gene: -; CDR3 protein: CASSPRPVGGELFF; CDR3 DNA: TGTGCCAGCAGCCCCCGTCCCGTCGGCGGGGAGCTGTTTTTT
J gene: TRBJ2-1; V gene: TRBV15; clone size: -; D gene: TRBD2; CDR3 protein: CATSRQAGGANEQFF; CDR3 DNA: TGTGCCACCAGCAGACAAGCGGGGGGGGCCAATGAGCAGTTCTTC
J gene: TRBJ1-1; V gene: TRBV6-6; clone size: few; D gene: -; CDR3 protein: CASSTQMNTEAFF; CDR3 DNA: TGTGCCAGCAGTACACAGATGAACACTGAAGCTTTCTTT
J gene: TRBJ1-1; V gene: TRBV5-4; clone size: -; D gene: -; CDR3 protein: CASSLGGEGGTEAFF; CDR3 DNA: TGTGCCAGCAGCTTGGGAGGGGAAGGGGGCACTGAAGCTTTCTTT
J gene: TRBJ2-7; V gene: TRBV11-3; clone size: -; D gene: -; CDR3 protein: CASSPGDRDYEQYF; CDR3 DNA: TGTGCCAGCAGCCCAGGCGACAGAGACTACGAGCAGTACTTC
J gene: TRBJ1-2; V gene: TRBV19; clone size: -; D gene: -; CDR3 protein: CASKGVYELILVEGYTF; CDR3 DNA: TGTGCCAGCAAGGGGGTTTATGAACTGATCCTCGTTGAGGGCTACACCTTC
J gene: TRBJ2-1; V gene: TRBV2; clone size: -; D gene: TRBD2; CDR3 protein: CASLAGEDNEQFF; CDR3 DNA: TGTGCCAGCCTCGCGGGAGAAGACAATGAGCAGTTCTTC
J gene: TRBJ2-4; V gene: TRBV6-6; clone size: -; D gene: -; CDR3 protein: CASSLQIAKNIQYF; CDR3 DNA: TGTGCCAGCAGTCTCCAGATAGCCAAAAACATTCAGTACTTC
J gene: TRBJ2-5; V gene: TRBV30; clone size: -; D gene: -; CDR3 protein: CAWSGTLTGRQETQYF; CDR3 DNA: TGTGCCTGGAGCGGTACCCTGACAGGCCGACAAGAGACCCAGTACTTC
J gene: TRBJ1-3; V gene: TRBV11-2; clone size: -; D gene: -; CDR3 protein: CASSLRGPTGNTIYF; CDR3 DNA: TGTGCCAGCAGCTTAAGGGGCCCCACTGGAAACACCATATATTTT
J gene: TRBJ1-2; V gene: TRBV11-2; clone size: -; D gene: TRBD1; CDR3 protein: CASSLSQGASGYTF; CDR3 DNA: TGTGCCAGCAGCTTATCACAGGGGGCGTCTGGCTACACCTTC
J gene: TRBJ1-3; V gene: TRBV19; clone size: -; D gene: -; CDR3 protein: CASCPLRQNTIYF; CDR3 DNA: TGTGCCAGTTGTCCACTACGGCAAAACACCATATATTTT
J gene: TRBJ2-5; V gene: TRBV11-3; clone size: once; D gene: -; CDR3 protein: CASSFTIKETQYF; CDR3 DNA: TGTGCCAGCAGCTTTACTATCAAAGAGACCCAGTACTTC
J gene: TRBJ2-1; V gene: TRBV5-1; clone size: -; D gene: TRBD1; CDR3 protein: CASRFRDRPYNEQFF; CDR3 DNA: TGCGCCAGCAGGTTCCGGGACAGGCCTTACAATGAGCAGTTCTTC
J gene: TRBJ1-1; V gene: TRBV2; clone size: -; D gene: -; CDR3 protein: CATHRDRHTEAFF; CDR3 DNA: TGTGCCACCCACAGGGACCGTCACACTGAAGCTTTCTTT
J gene: TRBJ2-3; V gene: TRBV10-3; clone size: once; D gene: TRBD1; CDR3 protein: CAILRTGARTDTQYF; CDR3 DNA: TGTGCCATCCTTAGGACAGGGGCTCGCACAGATACGCAGTATTTT
J gene: TRBJ2-7; V gene: TRBV27; clone size: -; D gene: TRBD2; CDR3 protein: CASRSGLAGGYEQYF; CDR3 DNA: TGTGCCAGCAGGTCCGGACTAGCGGGAGGGTACGAGCAGTACTTC
J gene: TRBJ2-5; V gene: TRBV7-6; clone size: -; D gene: -; CDR3 protein: CASSRSQETQYF; CDR3 DNA: TGTGCCAGCAGTAGATCCCAAGAGACCCAGTACTTC
J gene: TRBJ2-2; V gene: TRBV2; clone size: -; D gene: -; CDR3 protein: CASSEQGSSTGELFF; CDR3 DNA: TGTGCCAGCAGTGAACAGGGATCCTCCACCGGGGAGCTGTTTTTT
J gene: TRBJ1-5; V gene: TRBV7-9; clone size: -; D gene: -; CDR3 protein: CASSLYGTRDQPQHF; CDR3 DNA: TGTGCCAGCAGCCTCTACGGGACTCGCGATCAGCCCCAGCATTTT
J gene: TRBJ2-2; V gene: TRBV6-4; clone size: -; D gene: -; CDR3 protein: CATRMGTPTGELFF; CDR3 DNA: TGTGCCACCCGGATGGGGACACCCACCGGGGAGCTGTTTTTT
J gene: TRBJ2-2; V gene: TRBV19; clone size: -; D gene: -; CDR3 protein: CASRDPGLRTGELFF; CDR3 DNA: TGTGCCAGTAGAGATCCGGGACTGAGGACCGGGGAGCTGTTTTTT
J gene: TRBJ2-7; V gene: TRBV5-6; clone size: -; D gene: -; CDR3 protein: CASSRQETVLTYEQYF; CDR3 DNA: TGTGCCAGCAGCCGACAGGAGACCGTACTTACTTACGAGCAGTACTTC
J gene: TRBJ1-5; V gene: TRBV7-2; clone size: -; D gene: -; CDR3 protein: CASSLGTAPPYSNQPQHF; CDR3 DNA: TGTGCCAGCAGCTTAGGGACAGCCCCTCCATATAGCAATCAGCCCCAGCATTTT
J gene: TRBJ2-1; V gene: TRBV11-3; clone size: -; D gene: TRBD2; CDR3 protein: CASSWGRGRSYNEQFF; CDR3 DNA: TGTGCCAGCAGCTGGGGGAGGGGCCGCTCCTACAATGAGCAGTTCTTC
J gene: TRBJ2-1; V gene: TRBV4-1; clone size: -; D gene: -; CDR3 protein: CASSQDPTGYNEQFF; CDR3 DNA: TGCGCCAGCAGCCAAGACCCAACAGGGTACAATGAGCAGTTCTTC
J gene: TRBJ2-7; V gene: TRBV6-6; clone size: -; D gene: TRBD1; CDR3 protein: CASRQGAGEQYF; CDR3 DNA: TGTGCCAGCAGGCAGGGGGCGGGCGAGCAGTACTTC
J gene: TRBJ2-7; V gene: TRBV30; clone size: once; D gene: TRBD2; CDR3 protein: CAWKMGGEGPQYF; CDR3 DNA: TGTGCCTGGAAAATGGGGGGGGAGGGCCCTCAGTACTTC
J gene: TRBJ2-5; V gene: TRBV4-1; clone size: -; D gene: TRBD1; CDR3 protein: CASSQEQATGTGGETQYF; CDR3 DNA: TGCGCCAGCAGCCAAGAGCAAGCGACCGGGACAGGGGGAGAGACCCAGTACTTC
J gene: TRBJ1-1; V gene: TRBV6-6; clone size: -; D gene: TRBD1; CDR3 protein: CASIETGGNTEAFF; CDR3 DNA: TGTGCCAGCATCGAGACAGGGGGGAACACTGAAGCTTTCTTT
J gene: TRBJ1-3; V gene: TRBV4-2; clone size: -; D gene: -; CDR3 protein: CASSQGRGGNTIYF; CDR3 DNA: TGTGCCAGCAGCCAAGGCAGGGGTGGAAACACCATATATTTT
J gene: TRBJ2-6; V gene: TRBV7-2; clone size: -; D gene: TRBD1; CDR3 protein: CASSRDSSGANVLTF; CDR3 DNA: TGTGCCAGCAGTAGGGACAGCTCTGGGGCCAACGTCCTGACTTTC
J gene: TRBJ1-2; V gene: TRBV10-3; clone size: -; D gene: -; CDR3 protein: CAIRSRTDGYTF; CDR3 DNA: TGTGCCATCAGGAGCAGAACAGATGGCTACACCTTC
J gene: TRBJ1-1; V gene: TRBV30; clone size: -; D gene: -; CDR3 protein: CAWATRWTEAFF; CDR3 DNA: TGTGCCTGGGCGACACGTTGGACTGAAGCTTTCTTT
J gene: TRBJ2-7; V gene: TRBV6-1; clone size: few; D gene: TRBD2; CDR3 protein: CASSVSSGGLTYEQYF; CDR3 DNA: TGTGCCAGCAGTGTTTCTAGCGGGGGACTTACCTACGAGCAGTACTTC
J gene: TRBJ2-1; V gene: TRBV6-1; clone size: -; D gene: -; CDR3 protein: CASSASAVSDNEQFF; CDR3 DNA: TGTGCCAGCAGTGCATCGGCCGTGAGCGACAATGAGCAGTTCTTC